One and the same sample provided the 12 T cell receptor beta chains below, sequenced in a study of blood T cell repertoires in COVID-19. Measured with immunoSEQ multiplex PCR; TCRdb has only the in-frame clones, and not every one. Among under 300,000 clones listed, less than 90% were seen once. Sequenced material: peripheral blood. These receptors all come from a man between 60 and 70 years old with acute or convalescent COVID-19.

The chain has TRBV29-1 and TRBJ1-2; tentative D call: TRBD1 (6 bases). Germline CDR1 SQVTM, CDR2 ANQGSEA. CDR3 length equals 12 residues. Trimming pared 8 bases from V and 1 base from J, leaving 11 bases between. CDR3 protein: CSSWTVNYGYTF. The CDR3 DNA reads TGCAGCTCCTGGACAGTTAACTATGGCTACACCTTC. Full variable domain (missing parts from reference TRBV29-1 and TRBJ1-2): SAVISQKPSRDICQRGTSLTIQCQVDSQVTMMFWYRQQPGQSLTLIATANQGSEATYESGFVIDKFPISRPNLTFSTLTVSNMSPEDSSIYLCSSWTVNYGYTFGSGTRLTVV.

Written as DNA, the CDR3 is TGTGCCAGCAGTTTCGCCGGGACACCCGTCTACGAGCAGTACTTC. This codes for CASSFAGTPVYEQYF. The V gene is TRBV28, the J gene TRBJ2-7; D may be TRBD1 (6 bases). The CDR3 covers 15 residues. CDR1 and CDR2 (germline): MDHEN, SYDVKM. V was shortened by 3 bases and J by 3 bases, with 15 bases between the two germline ends.

The chain's CDR3 is CASSSGTSTDTQYF. CDR3 DNA sequence: TGTGCCAGCAGCTCAGGAACTAGCACAGATACGCAGTATTTT. The V call is TRBV7-3, the J call TRBJ2-3; D is ambiguous. CDR3 length equals 14 residues. Germline CDR1 is SGHTA and CDR2 is FQGTGA. V lost 4 bases and J 0 bases, leaving 8 bases between the germline ends.

The V call is TRBV7-3, the J call TRBJ2-5; 10 nucleotides line up with TRBD2. This CDR3 spans 14 amino acids. J was trimmed by 4 bases and V by 2 bases; bases with no gene match: 1. Germline V gene sequence: CDR1 SGHTA, CDR2 FQGTGA. CDR3 in amino acids: CASSLVAGGETQYF. In DNA, the CDR3 is TGTGCCAGCAGCTTAGTAGCGGGAGGAGAGACCCAGTACTTC.

The gene calls are TRBV19 and TRBJ2-2, with 7 bases lining up with TRBD2. The V gene end was trimmed by 1 base and the J gene end by 3 bases; junction bases not matched to a gene: 2. Germline-derived CDR1 and CDR2 are LNHDA and SQIVND (reference sequence). This CDR3 spans 15 amino acids. CDR3 loop: CASSIGGSHTGELFF. The CDR3 bases are TGTGCCAGTAGTATAGGCGGGAGTCACACCGGGGAGCTGTTTTTT.

The V gene is TRBV6-5, the J gene TRBJ1-6; the D is unclear. This CDR3 region has 14 residues. Trimming shortened V by 6 bases and J by 7 bases, and 13 bases separated the two germline ends. From germline, CDR1 is MNHEY and CDR2 SVGAGI. CDR3 DNA sequence: TGTGCCAGCAGCGACACCACGGGAAATTCACCCCTCCACTTT. This encodes CASSDTTGNSPLHF.

The count of this clone is one. J is TRBJ2-7 and V is TRBV5-4, with D maybe TRBD2 (6 bases). Trimming removed 2 bases at V and 0 bases at J, with 9 bases between. Per germline, CDR1 SGHNT and CDR2 YYREEE (reference sequence). The CDR3 is made up of 14 amino acids. In nucleotides, the CDR3 is TGTGCCAGCAGCTTATGGACTACCTCCTACGAGCAGTACTTC. As protein: CASSLWTTSYEQYF.

The gene calls are TRBV9 and TRBJ1-5, with D possibly being TRBD1 (6 bases). CDR3 length: 16 residues. The V and J ends lost 6 bases and 0 bases respectively, with 16 bases between them. The germline V gene has CDR1 SGDLS and CDR2 YYNGEE. CDR3 sequence reads: CASNQQGKYSNQPQHF. CDR3 DNA: TGTGCCAGCAACCAACAGGGAAAATATAGCAATCAGCCCCAGCATTTT. The whole variable domain, filled in from reference TRBV9 and TRBJ1-5, reads DSGVTQTPKHLITATGQRVTLRCSPRSGDLSVYWYQQSLDQGLQFLIQYYNGEERAKGNILERFSAQQFPDLHSELNLSSLELGDSALYFCASNQQGKYSNQPQHFGDGTRLSIL.

V gene TRBV25-1 combines with J gene TRBJ2-1; 9 bases fit TRBD2. Trimming cost V 2 bases and J 7 bases; bases outside gene matches: 9. This CDR3 region has 16 residues. Germline loops: CDR1 MGHDK, CDR2 SYGVNS. The CDR3 bases are TGTGCCAGCAGTGAACCGACTAGCGGAGTTGGGAATGAGCAGTTCTTC. Translation: CASSEPTSGVGNEQFF.

This clone was seen just once. V usage is TRBV4-1 and J usage is TRBJ2-2; 14 nucleotides match TRBD2. Trimming at V came to 2 bases and at J to 3 bases, leaving 11 bases not matched to a gene. The length of the CDR3 is 20 residues. Germline V gene data show CDR1 as MGHRA and CDR2 as YSYEKL. CDR3 DNA: TGCGCCAGCAGCCAAACCTACGGGACTAGCGGGAGTATCCACACCGGGGAGCTGTTTTTT. It specifies CASSQTYGTSGSIHTGELFF.

The chain links TRBV19 to TRBJ1-5; 7 bases align to TRBD1. This CDR3 is built from 12 residues. With V trimmed by 3 bases and J by 16 bases, 9 bases remained unmatched. Germline values: CDR1 LNHDA, CDR2 SQIVND (reference sequence). CDR3 DNA sequence: TGTGCCAGTAGTATTCCCCCCGACAGGGTACATTTT. It codes for CASSIPPDRVHF.

This clone was recorded many times. This chain connects TRBV19 to TRBJ1-5, with 9 positions matching TRBD1. J gave up 3 bases and V 6 bases, and 3 bases lay outside the gene matches. This CDR3 spans 14 amino acids. Germline CDR1 reads LNHDA; CDR2 reads SQIVND (reference sequence). The CDR3 nucleotides read TGTGCCAGTAGCGGGACAGGGTTCAATCAGCCCCAGCATTTT. It codes for CASSGTGFNQPQHF.